The T cell receptor beta chain under discussion was sequenced for a study of T-cell reconstitution after alpha-beta-depleted transplantation in children. V was cut by 1 base and J by 6 bases, with 7 bases left in between. Per the germline V gene, CDR1 is SEHNR and CDR2 is FQNEAQ (reference sequence). The CDR3 covers 14 residues. The authors prepared the TCRbeta library with unique molecular identifiers. A single record per CDR3 protein comes from TCRdb applying MiXCR to the PCR reads. The table lists some 500,000 distinct CDR3 sequences, approximately 20% of them singletons. Here the sequenced sample was PBMCs from the stem cell graft donor, taken from the stem cell graft. The clonotype was recovered from a human donor who donated a stem cell graft to a child with acute lymphoblastic leukemia. The chain joins TRBV7-9 to TRBJ1-6; D ambiguous. The CDR3 sequence: CASSLVLGNSPLHF. CDR3 coding DNA: TGTGCCAGCAGCTTAGTCCTGGGTAATTCACCCCTCCACTTT.